The clone carrying this TCR beta chain has a handful of counts. Its antigen remains unknown. This specimen comes from a study of OX40 agonist ivuxolimab in advanced cancers. Study background: With a range of roughly 23 to 85, age averaged approximately 60 years, and approximately 83% were male. A history of anti-PD-1, anti-PD-L1 or anti-CTLA-4 therapy was acceptable, and approximately 40% had some. General study findings and limits: On average, CD8+ T cells had more expanded clones than CD4+.

Autoimmune disease history or systemic immunosuppression barred patients. CDR3 size: 16 residues. V gave up 0 bases and J gave up 0 bases, with 10 bases separating them. Germline values: CDR1 LNHDA, CDR2 SQIVND (reference sequence). The protocol was immunoSEQ multiplex PCR, while the TCRdb copy is restricted to in-frame clones and leaves out a portion. Found here are some 80,000 clones, 70% to 90% of them singletons; the top ten hold roughly 25%. The source was CD4+ or CD8+ T cells sorted from blood, collected in a trial of the OX40 agonist ivuxolimab. This TCR was sampled from an adult with an advanced solid tumor such as melanoma, head and neck, liver or kidney cancer. The chain has TRBV19 and TRBJ2-3; possibly TRBD1 for D (5 bases). The DNA of the CDR3 is TGTGCCAGTAGTATAGAGAACAGGCCTAGCACAGATACGCAGTATTTT. It encodes CASSIENRPSTDTQYF.